The 18 T cell receptor beta chains below were found in one sample sequenced in a study of T cell responses to AZD1222 COVID-19 vaccine. Sequencing used immunoSEQ multiplex PCR; TCRdb keeps in-frame clones, though not all of them. Among 15,000 or so clones listed, roughly 90% were seen once. Source: peripheral blood, taken 28 days after the second AZD1222 dose. The receptors come from an adult who received the AZD1222 COVID-19 vaccine.

This sequence joins TRBV6-5 and TRBJ1-1; 9 bases are shared with TRBD1. Per germline, CDR1 MNHEY and CDR2 SVGAGI. Trimming removed 4 bases from V and 5 bases from J; junction bases left unmatched: 8. The CDR3 totals 15 residues. The CDR3 bases are TGTGCCAGCAGTTGGACCGGGACAGGGAATACTGAAGCTTTCTTT. Its protein product is CASSWTGTGNTEAFF.

V usage is TRBV9 and J usage is TRBJ2-5, with unresolved D. CDR1 and CDR2 (germline): SGDLS, YYNGEE. Trimming removed 0 bases at V and 5 bases at J, with 11 bases between. The CDR3 sequence is 14 residues long. The CDR3 nucleotides are TGTGCCAGCAGCGTAGGGCGGTCCACGGAGACCCAGTACTTC. It encodes CASSVGRSTETQYF. Combining the CDR3 with reference TRBV9 and TRBJ2-5 gives the whole variable domain DSGVTQTPKHLITATGQRVTLRCSPRSGDLSVYWYQQSLDQGLQFLIQYYNGEERAKGNILERFSAQQFPDLHSELNLSSLELGDSALYFCASSVGRSTETQYFGPGTRLLVL.

Only one count was recorded for this clone. V usage is TRBV6-5 and J usage is TRBJ1-5, with TRBD1 matching over 7 bases. V gave up 6 bases and J gave up 2 bases; unmatched junction bases: 7. Germline V gives CDR1 MNHEY, CDR2 SVGAGI. CDR3 length: 15 amino acids. DNA for the CDR3: TGTGCCAGCAGCCCCGACAGGGCTGGCAATCAGCCCCAGCATTTT. As protein: CASSPDRAGNQPQHF.

This chain uses TRBV4-1 with TRBJ2-2; TRBD1 aligns across 7 bases. Germline V gene sequence: CDR1 MGHRA, CDR2 YSYEKL. The CDR3 extends over 15 amino acids. The J segment lost 5 bases and the V segment lost 3 bases, leaving 6 bases of the junction unmatched. In nucleotides, the CDR3 is TGCGCCAGCAGCCATGCAGGGGGAAGGACCGGGGAGCTGTTTTTT. As protein: CASSHAGGRTGELFF.

The chain carries TRBV29-1 and TRBJ1-4; no firm D call. The V gene lost 4 bases and the J gene lost 0 bases, with 12 bases spanning the gap. Germline V gene data show CDR1 as SQVTM and CDR2 as ANQGSEA. The CDR3 spans 15 residues. The CDR3, as DNA: TGCAGCGTTGCTGGCACCGAAGCAACTAATGAAAAACTGTTTTTT. Translating it yields CSVAGTEATNEKLFF.

This clone has just one count. The chain uses TRBV3-1 (or the pseudogene TRBV3-2) and TRBJ2-5; D gene ambiguous. The CDR3 runs to 15 residues. Germline V CDR1 and CDR2: LGHDT, YNNKEL (reference sequence). V shed 1 base and J shed 0 bases, with 9 bases lying between them. CDR3 amino acids: CASSQGRQHQETQYF. The DNA of the CDR3 is TGTGCCAGCAGCCAAGGCCGACAACACCAAGAGACCCAGTACTTC.

The chain couples TRBV25-1 to TRBJ2-5; 12 nucleotides line up with TRBD2. The CDR3 covers 17 residues. After removal of 4 bases from V and 4 bases from J, the junction contained 10 bases not matched to a gene. Germline CDR1 and CDR2: MGHDK and SYGVNS. As DNA, the CDR3 is TGTGCCAGCAGTGCCCTTGGGACTAGCGGGCTAGGAGAGACCCAGTACTTC. This translates into CASSALGTSGLGETQYF.

The chain combines TRBV18 with TRBJ1-1, with D maybe TRBD1 (5 bases). This CDR3 has 15 amino acids. V lost 6 bases, J lost 3 bases, and 17 bases lay in between. Germline assignment: CDR1 KGHSH and CDR2 LQKENI. CDR3 loop: CASSPPTVGDTEAFF. Written as DNA, the CDR3 is TGTGCCAGCTCCCCTCCGACAGTAGGGGACACTGAAGCTTTCTTT.

This chain joins TRBV3-1 (or the pseudogene TRBV3-2) and TRBJ2-1; D unclear. Germline CDR1 and CDR2: LGHDT and YNNKEL (reference sequence). This CDR3 region has 15 residues. Trimming stripped 4 bases from V and 4 bases from J, with 14 bases between. The DNA of the CDR3 is TGTGCCAGCAGCCTCCCTCAGCAGGAGTACAATGAGCAGTTCTTC. It yields the protein CASSLPQQEYNEQFF.

This clone was seen a handful of times. This chain uses TRBV19 with TRBJ1-6, with D tentatively TRBD1 (6 bases). This CDR3 has 13 residues. Trimming took off 7 bases at V and 7 bases at J, with 11 bases between the two ends. Per germline, CDR1 LNHDA and CDR2 SQIVND (reference sequence). CDR3 sequence (DNA): TGTGCCAGTAAGGGGGTCCCGAATTCACCCCTCCACTTT. It yields the protein CASKGVPNSPLHF.

The rearrangement links TRBV19 to TRBJ1-5; no clear D. The CDR3 is 14 residues long. From germline, CDR1 is LNHDA and CDR2 SQIVND (reference sequence). The V and J ends lost 6 bases and 0 bases respectively, with 9 bases between them. CDR3 sequence: CASSKRDSNQPQHF. The CDR3 region has the DNA TGTGCCAGTAGCAAGAGGGATAGCAATCAGCCCCAGCATTTT.

This chain connects TRBV3-1 (or the pseudogene TRBV3-2) to TRBJ2-5; the match to TRBD2 covers 8 bases. The germline CDR1 and CDR2 sequences are LGHDT and YNNKEL (reference sequence). The CDR3 is 16 residues long. With V trimmed by 2 bases and J by 3 bases, 8 bases remained unmatched. The CDR3 nucleotides read TGTGCCAGCAGCCAATTTTCCGGGACTAGGGAAGAGACCCAGTACTTC. Residues: CASSQFSGTREETQYF.

The V call is TRBV24-1, the J call TRBJ2-1; D gene unclear. Per germline, CDR1 KGHDR and CDR2 SFDVKD. This CDR3 contains 14 residues. Trimming stripped 0 bases from V and 3 bases from J, with 5 bases between. The CDR3 is CATSDLNGYNEQFF. For the CDR3, the DNA is TGTGCCACCAGTGATTTGAACGGCTACAATGAGCAGTTCTTC.

The chain combines TRBV28 with TRBJ1-4, with D unclear. CDR1 is MDHEN, CDR2 SYDVKM, per germline. Trimming removed 2 bases at V and 0 bases at J, with 4 bases between. This CDR3 has 14 residues. The CDR3 bases are TGTGCCAGCAGTTTACGGTCAACTAATGAAAAACTGTTTTTT. As protein: CASSLRSTNEKLFF. Full variable domain (outside the CDR3, taken from reference TRBV28 and TRBJ1-4): DVKVTQSSRYLVKRTGEKVFLECVQDMDHENMFWYRQDPGLGLRLIYFSYDVKMKEKGDIPEGYSVSREKKERFSLILESASTNQTSMYLCASSLRSTNEKLFFGSGTQLSVL.

This clone was recorded only once. The rearrangement uses TRBV28 and TRBJ1-5, with D unclear. V was clipped by 5 bases and J by 4 bases, with 6 bases between them. The CDR3 consists of 12 residues. CDR1 is MDHEN and CDR2 is SYDVKM in the germline V gene. In DNA, the CDR3 is TGTGCCAGCAGTACCAGTAATCAGCCCCAGCATTTT. Amino acids: CASSTSNQPQHF.

In nucleotides, the CDR3 is TGTGCCAGCAGCGTAGGAACTAGCGGGAGTATAGATGAGCAGTTCTTC. Translation: CASSVGTSGSIDEQFF. The chain couples TRBV9 to TRBJ2-1, with 11 bases matching TRBD2. The CDR3 length is 16 residues. The V gene end was trimmed by 0 bases and the J gene end by 8 bases; junction bases not matched to a gene: 7. Germline V lookup: CDR1 SGDLS, CDR2 YYNGEE.

CDR3 sequence: CASSLMGAGSNQPQHF. The CDR3, as DNA: TGTGCCAGCAGCTTAATGGGGGCGGGAAGCAATCAGCCCCAGCATTTT. The V call is TRBV7-2, the J call TRBJ1-5, with D possibly TRBD1 on 6 matching bases. The CDR3 runs to 16 residues. V was clipped by 2 bases and J by 1 base, with 12 bases between them. The germline CDR1 and CDR2 sequences are SGHTA and FQGNSA.

This chain links TRBV18 with TRBJ1-2, with D maybe TRBD1 (5 bases). The V gene's germline CDR1 is KGHSH and CDR2 LQKENI. The CDR3 contains 16 residues. The V end lost 3 bases, the J end lost 4 bases, and 18 bases lay between the germline ends. Here the CDR3 reads CASSPSGEAMGYGYTF. The CDR3 DNA follows: TGTGCCAGCTCACCCTCGGGGGAGGCTATGGGCTATGGCTACACCTTC. Complete variable domain (other parts from reference TRBV18 and TRBJ1-2): NAGVMQNPRHLVRRRGQEARLRCSPMKGHSHVYWYRQLPEEGLKFMVYLQKENIIDESGMPKERFSAEFPKEGPSILRIQQVVRGDSAAYFCASSPSGEAMGYGYTFGSGTRLTVV.